Listed here are 8 T cell receptor beta chains from one sample, sequenced in a study of cytomegalovirus exposure and HLA in healthy donors. Primers included in the PCR were 60 Vbeta and 13 Jbeta primers. Profiling relied on immunoSEQ multiplex PCR, and the TCRdb table lists in-frame clones only, not all of them. The sample has some 100,000 clones; roughly 82% are singletons. Material for sequencing was PBMCs. The source is a man aged 50 or older in good health and CMV-seronegative.

The chain employs TRBV6-5 and TRBJ1-2; a weak D match, TRBD1 (5 bases). Germline V gene lookup returns CDR1 MNHEY and CDR2 SVGAGI. This CDR3 spans 14 amino acids. V was trimmed by 8 bases and J by 8 bases, leaving 21 bases between them. CDR3 bases: TGTGCCAGCCTTTCCAGGGAAAGGGCCCGGGGCTACACCTTC. Encoded protein: CASLSRERARGYTF.

Comment on this clone: One junction end disagrees with the germline gene, perhaps due to a read error. The rearrangement uses TRBV6-5 and TRBJ1-2, with 7 positions matching TRBD1. Germline-derived CDR1 and CDR2 are MNHEY and SVGAGI. This CDR3 spans 15 amino acids. CDR3 DNA sequence: TGTGCCAGCAGTGGGGGGACAGAACTTAACTATGACTACACCTTC. Residues: CASSGGTELNYDYTF.

The V and J genes are TRBV15 and TRBJ2-7, with 7 bases that match TRBD1. This CDR3 has 14 amino acids. Looked up from germline, CDR1 is LNHNV and CDR2 is YYDKDF (reference sequence). V shed 1 base and J 2 bases; nucleotides not matched to a gene: 2. As DNA, the CDR3 is TGTGCCACCAGCAGAGGACAGGGCACCTACGAGCAGTACTTC. Protein product: CATSRGQGTYEQYF. Looking up the rest from reference TRBV15 and TRBJ2-7 gives the full variable domain: DAMVIQNPRYQVTQFGKPVTLSCSQTLNHNVMYWYQQKSSQAPKLLFHYYDKDFNNEADTPDNFQSRRPNTSFCFLDIRSPGLGDTAMYLCATSRGQGTYEQYFGPGTRLTVT.

This clone was seen only a few times. This chain connects TRBV7-2 to TRBJ2-7; 8 bases line up with TRBD2. In germline, CDR1 is SGHTA, CDR2 FQGNSA. The CDR3 spans 15 residues. V was clipped by 4 bases and J by 6 bases; unmatched bases: 11. DNA for the CDR3: TGTGCCAGCAGCTCACTAGCGGCCGGAGGTCGCGAGCAGTACTTC. It codes for CASSSLAAGGREQYF.

J is TRBJ1-1 and V is TRBV11-2; D is undetermined. Germline CDR1 and CDR2: SGHAT and FQNNGV. The CDR3 length is 13 residues. V was clipped by 5 bases and J by 9 bases, with 16 bases between them. The CDR3 loop is CASSMSVAAQAFF. CDR3 bases: TGTGCCAGCAGCATGTCCGTTGCGGCCCAAGCTTTCTTT.

The chain recombines TRBV6-6 with TRBJ2-7; the match to TRBD1 covers 9 bases. Trimming took 5 bases from V and 2 from J; bases not matched to a gene: 7. The germline V gene encodes CDR1 MNHNY and CDR2 SVGAGI (reference sequence). The CDR3 totals 15 residues. DNA of the CDR3: TGTGCCAGCAGTATACCGGGACAGGGTGCCTACGAGCAGTACTTC. Protein sequence: CASSIPGQGAYEQYF.

The chain has TRBV19 and TRBJ1-5; D perhaps matches TRBD1 (6 bases). CDR1 and CDR2 from the germline V gene are LNHDA and SQIVND (reference sequence). V shed 3 bases and J shed 1 base, with 10 bases lying between them. The length of the CDR3 is 15 residues. In DNA, the CDR3 is TGTGCCAGTAGTATGACAGGACTCAGCAATCAGCCCCAGCATTTT. The encoded protein is CASSMTGLSNQPQHF.

This clone was recorded once. The chain has TRBV28 and TRBJ2-5, with 7 bases matching TRBD2. J lost 1 base, V lost 2 bases, and 4 bases had no gene match. This CDR3 has 15 residues. CDR1 MDHEN and CDR2 SYDVKM come from the germline V gene. CDR3 loop: CASSLGRGFQETQYF. In nucleotides, the CDR3 is TGTGCCAGCAGTTTAGGGAGGGGCTTCCAAGAGACCCAGTACTTC.